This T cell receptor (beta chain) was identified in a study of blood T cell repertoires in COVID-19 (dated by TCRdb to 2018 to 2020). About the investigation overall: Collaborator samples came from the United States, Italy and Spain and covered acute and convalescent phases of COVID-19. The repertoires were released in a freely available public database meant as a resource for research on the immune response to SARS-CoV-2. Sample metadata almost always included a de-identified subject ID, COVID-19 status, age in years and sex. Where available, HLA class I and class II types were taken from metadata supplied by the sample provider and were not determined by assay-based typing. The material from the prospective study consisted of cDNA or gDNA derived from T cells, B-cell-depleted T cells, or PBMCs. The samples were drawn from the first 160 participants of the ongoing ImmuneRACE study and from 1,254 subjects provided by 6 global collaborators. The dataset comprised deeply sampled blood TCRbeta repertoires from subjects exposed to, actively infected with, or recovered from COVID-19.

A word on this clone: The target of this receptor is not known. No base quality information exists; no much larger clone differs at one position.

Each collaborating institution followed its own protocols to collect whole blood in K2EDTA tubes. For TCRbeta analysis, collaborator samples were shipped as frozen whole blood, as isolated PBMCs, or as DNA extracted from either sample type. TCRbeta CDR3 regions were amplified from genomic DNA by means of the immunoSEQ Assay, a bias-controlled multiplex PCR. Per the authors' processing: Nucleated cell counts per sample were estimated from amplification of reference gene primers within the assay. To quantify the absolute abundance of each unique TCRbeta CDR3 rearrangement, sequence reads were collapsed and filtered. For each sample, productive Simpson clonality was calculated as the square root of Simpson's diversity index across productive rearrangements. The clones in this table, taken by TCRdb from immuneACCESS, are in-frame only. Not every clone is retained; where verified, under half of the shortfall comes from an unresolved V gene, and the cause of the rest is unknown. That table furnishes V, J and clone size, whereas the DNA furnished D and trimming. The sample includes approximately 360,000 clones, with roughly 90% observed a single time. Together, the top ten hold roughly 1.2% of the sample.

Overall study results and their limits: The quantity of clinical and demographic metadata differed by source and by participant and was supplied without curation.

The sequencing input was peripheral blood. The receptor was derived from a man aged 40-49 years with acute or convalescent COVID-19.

The DNA reads TGTGCCAGTAGTAGCCCTAGCGGGGTGTCCACAGATACGCAGTATTTT. This yields the protein CASSSPSGVSTDTQYF. The chain is assembled from TRBV19 and TRBJ2-3, with TRBD2 identical over 9 junction bases. Unmatched junction bases come to 7, with V trimmed by 4 bases and J by 2 bases. CDR1 and CDR2, looked up from the germline V gene (reference sequence), are LNHDA and SQIVND. Including the terminal cysteine and phenylalanine, the CDR3 comprises 16 residues. Only the CDR3 part of the read is kept: 48 bases, read in frame from the first base.